The sequence of this T cell receptor (beta chain) was determined in a study of T cells after yellow fever vaccination. Of note for this clonotype: Its specificity is not known.

Whole-study results and caveats: Any FACS-sorted repertoire could hold abundant clonotypes that contaminate it from the bulk population. In post-booster samples, most primary-vaccination clones reappeared (around 95% CD4, roughly 88% CD8).

V lost 6 bases and J lost 9, with 15 bases in between. Germline V lookup: CDR1 DFQATT, CDR2 SNEGSKA (reference sequence). The CDR3 runs to 12 residues. A universal primer site and UMIs were added as TCR cDNA was made by 5'RACE template switching. TCRdb redid the calling of the 5' RACE reads with MiXCR, one entry per CDR3 protein. Altogether a few hundred thousand distinct CDR3 sequences are present, 4.1% being singletons, with the ten largest covering under 30%. Here the sequenced sample was PBMCs, taken 5 days after the yellow fever booster vaccination. The rearrangement joins TRBV20-1 to TRBJ2-1; maybe TRBD2 (5 bases). The sequence came from a man aged 18 to 29 who received the YFV17D yellow fever vaccine. The CDR3 region has the DNA TGCAGTGCGAAGGGCGGGCACAGTGAGCAGTTCTTC. This gives the protein CSAKGGHSEQFF.